This T cell receptor (beta chain) was identified during a study of blood T cell repertoires in COVID-19. Turning to the study itself: Researchers got acute and convalescent COVID-19 samples from the United States, Italy and Spain. From T cells, B-cell-depleted T cells, or PBMCs came the material, which was cDNA or gDNA.

This clone came up a few times. In the authors' methods: Researchers report that nucleated cell counts were estimated from reference gene primer amplification. Using immunoSEQ multiplex PCR, the repertoire was profiled, and TCRdb retains in-frame clones only, with some absent. The V and J calls and clone size were taken over from that table, and D and trimming were inferred from the DNA. This table holds 200,000 or so clones, 80% to 90% found once. The CDR3 totals 16 residues. Germline CDR1 SEHNR, CDR2 FQNEAQ (reference sequence). Trimming at V came to 5 bases and at J to 4 bases, leaving 10 bases not matched to a gene. The Seattle patients joined while their infection was active and were tracked longitudinally afterward.

The V call is TRBV7-9, the J call TRBJ1-1, with 10 bases lining up with TRBD1. This receptor was taken from a woman at least 80 years old with COVID-19, enrolled during active disease. The sample comprised peripheral blood. In nucleotides, the CDR3 is TGTGCCAGCAGCACCTCGACAGGGGGCCTGGGCACTGAAGCTTTCTTT. Protein: CASSTSTGGLGTEAFF.